Below, 25 T cell receptor beta chains from the same sample are listed, as sequenced in a study of post-analysis software for immune sequencing data. General study findings and limits: Patients used about 5 TRBV segments, including TRBV5-6, TRBV5-1 and TRBV20-1, more often than controls.

Unique molecular identifiers were present in the TCR beta cDNA libraries. Using its own MiXCR run on the PCR reads, TCRdb lists one record per CDR3 protein. The sample yields about 540,000 distinct CDR3 sequences, 30% to 40% seen once. No antigen is known for these receptors. The specimen was blood. Source of these receptors: a girl aged 2-17 years with multiple sclerosis.

This clonotype occurred a few times. The chain uses TRBV20-1 and TRBJ1-2, with D uncertain. Germline V gene lookup returns CDR1 DFQATT and CDR2 SNEGSKA (reference sequence). The CDR3 totals 9 residues. The V end was cut by 6 bases, the J end by 12 bases, with 11 bases between. In DNA form, the CDR3 reads TGCAGTGCCACTGGGCCTAACACCTTC. Its protein is CSATGPNTF.

The gene calls are TRBV7-2 and TRBJ2-1; D is possibly TRBD2 (5 bases). V lost 3 bases, J lost 1 base, and 13 bases lay in between. The CDR3 has 16 residues. Germline CDR1 reads SGHTA; CDR2 reads FQGNSA. The CDR3 reads CASSLRTSLSYNEQFF. In nucleotides, the CDR3 is TGTGCCAGCAGCTTGAGGACTTCTCTTTCCTACAATGAGCAGTTCTTC.

This clonotype was observed a handful of times. The V call is TRBV12-3 or TRBV12-4, the J call TRBJ2-7; D not certain. The CDR3 is 13 residues long. V gave up 4 bases and J gave up 4 bases, with 11 bases separating them. The CDR3 nucleotides are TGTGCCAGCAGTTCAGTTATAGGGTACGAGCAGTACTTC. This encodes CASSSVIGYEQYF.

The chain employs TRBV18 and TRBJ2-5, with 8 bases matching TRBD2. Germline values: CDR1 KGHSH, CDR2 LQKENI. This CDR3 has 16 residues. J lost 5 bases, V lost 0 bases, and 8 bases had no gene match. The CDR3 region has the DNA TGTGCCAGCTCACCACCGACTAGCGACAGGCTGGAGACCCAGTACTTC. This gives the protein CASSPPTSDRLETQYF.

V is TRBV12-3 or TRBV12-4 and J is TRBJ2-1, with a weak D call TRBD1 (6 bases). The ends were cut back, 3 bases at V and 6 bases at J, with 9 bases in the middle. There are 13 residues in the CDR3. In DNA form, the CDR3 reads TGTGCCAGCAGTTTCGGACAGACCAATGAGCAGTTCTTC. Encoded protein: CASSFGQTNEQFF.

This clonotype was detected once. This chain connects TRBV9 to TRBJ1-2; 9 bases are a match to TRBD1. The CDR3 loop spans 13 amino acids. Germline trimming cut 3 bases from V and 8 bases from J; bases unmatched to any gene: 5. Germline-derived CDR1 and CDR2 are SGDLS and YYNGEE. This CDR3 is CASSAQTGGGYTF. The CDR3 DNA reads as TGTGCCAGCAGCGCACAGACAGGGGGAGGCTACACCTTC. Drawing the rest from reference TRBV9 and TRBJ1-2, the complete variable domain is DSGVTQTPKHLITATGQRVTLRCSPRSGDLSVYWYQQSLDQGLQFLIQYYNGEERAKGNILERFSAQQFPDLHSELNLSSLELGDSALYFCASSAQTGGGYTFGSGTRLTVV.

This chain links TRBV7-8 with TRBJ1-1; D is unresolved. The CDR3 covers 12 residues. Looked up from germline, CDR1 is SGHVS and CDR2 is FQNEAQ. V shed 4 bases and J shed 2 bases, with 5 bases lying between them. DNA of the CDR3: TGTGCCAGCAGCTCACATAACACTGAAGCTTTCTTT. Amino acid sequence: CASSSHNTEAFF. The full variable domain, completed using reference TRBV7-8 and TRBJ1-1, is GAGVSQSPRYKVAKRGQDVALRCDPISGHVSLFWYQQALGQGPEFLTYFQNEAQLDKSGLPSDRFFAERPEGSVSTLKIQRTQQEDSAVYLCASSSHNTEAFFGQGTRLTVV.

J is TRBJ2-1 and V is TRBV20-1; the match to TRBD2 covers 14 bases. The CDR3 consists of 16 residues. V lost 5 bases, J lost 3 bases, and 6 bases stayed unmatched. Germline V CDR1 and CDR2: DFQATT, SNEGSKA (reference sequence). CDR3 amino acids: CSAPGTSGGGYNEQFF. The CDR3 DNA reads TGCAGTGCTCCCGGGACTAGCGGGGGAGGCTACAATGAGCAGTTCTTC.

This clonotype has a handful of counts. Here the CDR3 reads CASSRQGQYEQYF. The CDR3 region has the DNA TGTGCCAGCAGCCGACAGGGGCAGTACGAGCAGTACTTC. The chain employs TRBV6-5 and TRBJ2-7; the match to TRBD1 covers 8 bases. The CDR3 is 13 residues long. Germline V gives CDR1 MNHEY, CDR2 SVGAGI. V was pared by 6 bases and J by 4 bases, with 5 bases of the junction left unmatched.

The chain links TRBV5-1 to TRBJ2-3; D gene uncertain. Germline loops: CDR1 SGHRS, CDR2 YFSETQ. Deletions cut 0 bases from V and 2 bases from J, with 10 bases between. The CDR3 is 15 residues long. The CDR3 region is CASSLVPSYTDTQYF. DNA of the CDR3: TGCGCCAGCAGCTTGGTTCCGTCCTACACAGATACGCAGTATTTT.

Many counts were recorded for this clonotype. The chain employs TRBV10-3 and TRBJ2-5; D remains unclear. CDR3 length: 12 residues. CDR1 is ENHRY and CDR2 is SYGVKD in the germline V gene. V gave up 3 bases and J gave up 2 bases, with 4 bases separating them. The CDR3 reads CAISELQETQYF. CDR3 coding DNA: TGTGCCATCAGTGAACTACAAGAGACCCAGTACTTC.

This clonotype was found a few times. DNA for the CDR3: TGTGCCAGCAGTTTAACGGGGGGAATGAACACCGGGGAGCTGTTTTTT. It is translated as CASSLTGGMNTGELFF. V and J are TRBV12-3 or TRBV12-4 and TRBJ2-2; TRBD2 matches 7 bases. After removal of 2 bases from V and 1 base from J, the junction contained 4 bases not matched to a gene. There are 16 residues in the CDR3.

This clonotype was counted between two and nine times. J is TRBJ2-1 and V is TRBV7-2; D is unresolved. Trimming left V 3 bases short and J 13 bases short, with 16 bases between. The CDR3 runs to 13 residues. CDR1 is SGHTA and CDR2 is FQGNSA in the germline V gene. CDR3 DNA: TGTGCCAGCAGCTTTGTCATTTGGAGTGATCAGTTCTTC. Its translation is CASSFVIWSDQFF.

This rearrangement joins TRBV24-1 to TRBJ1-5; 7 nucleotides match TRBD1. V dropped 9 bases and J dropped 4; count of bases not matched to a gene: 5. The CDR3 contains 13 residues. Per germline, CDR1 KGHDR and CDR2 SFDVKD. CDR3 in DNA: TGTGCCACCCAGGGCAGGGGGAATCAGCCCCAGCATTTT. It encodes CATQGRGNQPQHF.

This clonotype was seen a handful of times. This chain links TRBV20-1 with TRBJ1-2, with D hard to call. Trimming removed 7 bases at V and 4 bases at J, with 13 bases between. This CDR3 region has 12 residues. Germline-derived CDR1 and CDR2 are DFQATT and SNEGSKA (reference sequence). The CDR3 is CSVIRTIYGYTF. For the CDR3, the DNA is TGCAGTGTCATACGGACTATCTATGGCTACACCTTC.

This clonotype was seen at least ten times. V usage is TRBV5-1 and J usage is TRBJ2-5, with D unclear. Germline loops: CDR1 SGHRS, CDR2 YFSETQ. This CDR3 is built from 12 residues. V gave up 2 bases and J gave up 5 bases, with 7 bases separating them. CDR3 protein: CASSLNGETQYF. In DNA form, the CDR3 reads TGCGCCAGCAGCTTAAACGGGGAGACCCAGTACTTC.

This sequence joins TRBV25-1 and TRBJ1-5, with D possibly matching TRBD1 (5 bases). With 6 bases removed from V and 0 bases from J, the gap between germline ends came to 12 bases. Germline assignment: CDR1 MGHDK and CDR2 SYGVNS. The CDR3 is made up of 15 amino acids. The DNA for the CDR3 is TGTGCCAGCAGCCGGGACCGACATAGCAATCAGCCCCAGCATTTT. Translation: CASSRDRHSNQPQHF.

The chain recombines TRBV27 with TRBJ2-1; no firm D call. V shed 0 bases and J shed 2 bases, with 14 bases lying between them. The CDR3 sequence is 17 residues long. Germline V CDR1 and CDR2: MNHEY, SMNVEV (reference sequence). The CDR3 region is CASSLSIRRVTYNEQFF. In nucleotides, the CDR3 is TGTGCCAGCAGTTTATCGATCCGCCGGGTTACCTACAATGAGCAGTTCTTC.

The rearrangement links TRBV2 to TRBJ2-2, with 8 bases matching TRBD1. Germline CDR1 reads SNHLY; CDR2 reads FYNNEI. Trimming removed 7 bases from V and 3 bases from J; junction bases left unmatched: 7. The CDR3 extends over 15 amino acids. The CDR3 sequence is CASTPDRGYTGELFF. In nucleotides, the CDR3 is TGTGCCAGCACTCCTGACAGGGGATACACCGGGGAGCTGTTTTTT. Using reference TRBV2 and TRBJ2-2 for the parts outside the CDR3, the full variable domain is EPEVTQTPSHQVTQMGQEVILRCVPISNHLYFYWYRQILGQKVEFLVSFYNNEISEKSEIFDDQFSVERPDGSNFTLKIRSTKLEDSAMYFCASTPDRGYTGELFFGEGSRLTVL.

J is TRBJ2-3 and V is TRBV7-9, with TRBD1 identical over 7 bases. CDR3 length: 14 amino acids. The V gene end was trimmed by 7 bases and the J gene end by 3 bases; junction bases not matched to a gene: 7. Germline assignment: CDR1 SEHNR and CDR2 FQNEAQ (reference sequence). CDR3 residues: CASNIRQGTDTQYF. CDR3 nucleotide sequence: TGTGCCAGCAACATTCGACAGGGTACAGATACGCAGTATTTT.

The chain has TRBV9 and TRBJ2-3; D may match TRBD1 or TRBD2 (5 bases each). V was trimmed by 2 bases and J by 6 bases, leaving 16 bases between them. The length of the CDR3 is 15 residues. Per germline, CDR1 SGDLS and CDR2 YYNGEE. CDR3 nucleotides: TGTGCCAGCAGCGTGACACCCCTGGGACCTGATACGCAGTATTTT. Translating gives CASSVTPLGPDTQYF.

The chain employs TRBV5-1 and TRBJ2-1; 10 bases fit TRBD1. The germline V gene has CDR1 SGHRS and CDR2 YFSETQ. CDR3 length equals 16 residues. Unmatched junction bases numbered 6, after V lost 1 base and J lost 5 bases. The CDR3, as DNA: TGCGCCAGCAGCTTGCCTGACAGGGGGCGGAACAATGAGCAGTTCTTC. It codes for CASSLPDRGRNNEQFF. The full variable domain, its missing parts supplied by reference TRBV5-1 and TRBJ2-1, is KAGVTQTPRYLIKTRGQQVTLSCSPISGHRSVSWYQQTPGQGLQFLFEYFSETQRNKGNFPGRFSGRQFSNSRSEMNVSTLELGDSALYLCASSLPDRGRNNEQFFGPGTRLTVL.

This clonotype was counted only a few times. This chain connects TRBV7-2 to TRBJ2-5, with 10 bases lining up with TRBD1. The CDR3 has 16 residues. Germline V CDR1 and CDR2: SGHTA, FQGNSA. Germline trimming cut 3 bases from V and 4 bases from J; bases unmatched to any gene: 8. CDR3 nucleotides: TGTGCCAGCAGCTTTCTCGGACAGGGGGGGATAGAGACCCAGTACTTC. This sequence encodes CASSFLGQGGIETQYF.

The V gene is TRBV20-1, the J gene TRBJ1-5, with 8 bases that match TRBD1. The CDR3 contains 14 residues. Germline assignment: CDR1 DFQATT and CDR2 SNEGSKA (reference sequence). Trimming at V came to 5 bases and at J to 0 bases, leaving 3 bases not matched to a gene. Here the CDR3 DNA reads TGCAGTGCTCCCGGGACAGGTAGCAATCAGCCCCAGCATTTT. Its protein product is CSAPGTGSNQPQHF.

This sequence joins TRBV4-1 and TRBJ2-5, with D possibly being TRBD1 (6 bases). The CDR3 loop spans 15 amino acids. Trimming cost V 3 bases and J 2 bases, with 13 bases left between them. CDR1 MGHRA and CDR2 YSYEKL come from the germline V gene. The CDR3 region is CASSHVQRGQETQYF. CDR3 coding DNA: TGCGCCAGCAGCCATGTCCAAAGGGGGCAAGAGACCCAGTACTTC.